These T cell receptor beta chains were read from a single sample in a study of OX40 agonist ivuxolimab in advanced cancers. Libraries were prepared by immunoSEQ multiplex PCR; TCRdb keeps only in-frame clonotypes and omits some of them. Of approximately 37,000 clones listed, roughly 84% are singletons. Specimen: CD4+ or CD8+ T cells sorted from blood, collected in a trial of the OX40 agonist ivuxolimab. These receptors came from an adult with an advanced solid tumor such as melanoma, head and neck, liver or kidney cancer. CDR3s include the opening cysteine and the closing phenylalanine or tryptophan. A D gene is named only where the DNA matches it firmly. Clone size is given for some rows only: seen once, a few or many times, or a class if the clone is expanded.

v_call	d_call	clone_size	j_call	cdr3_aa	cdr3_nt
TRBV20-1	-	-	TRBJ1-4	CSADNNEKLFF	TGCAGTGCTGACAATAATGAAAAACTGTTTTTT
TRBV15	-	-	TRBJ1-1	CATTLRGTRVTEAFF	TGTGCCACCACCCTACGGGGGACTCGGGTGACTGAAGCTTTCTTT
TRBV11-2	TRBD2	-	TRBJ2-3	CASSLVGGDSDTQYF	TGTGCCAGCAGCTTAGTGGGAGGGGATTCAGATACGCAGTATTTT
TRBV19	TRBD2	-	TRBJ2-3	CASSHSGGADTQYF	TGTGCCAGTAGCCATAGCGGGGGGGCAGATACGCAGTATTTT
TRBV18	-	-	TRBJ2-2	CASSPRPIDTGELFF	TGTGCCAGCTCACCACGTCCGATAGACACCGGGGAGCTGTTTTTT
TRBV6-5	-	once	TRBJ1-1	CASSGQLNTEAFF	TGTGCCAGCAGCGGACAGCTGAACACTGAAGCTTTCTTT
TRBV19	TRBD2	-	TRBJ2-7	CASSIGSGETYEQYF	TGTGCCAGTAGTATCGGCAGCGGGGAAACCTACGAGCAGTACTTC
TRBV19	-	-	TRBJ1-4	CASSPIQGRELFF	TGTGCCAGTAGTCCGATACAGGGACGGGAACTGTTTTTT
TRBV18	TRBD2	-	TRBJ2-1	CASSPPRASGSSYNEQFF	TGTGCCAGCTCACCTCCCAGGGCTAGCGGGAGCTCCTACAATGAGCAGTTCTTC
TRBV28	-	-	TRBJ1-2	CASSLRQYGYTF	TGTGCCAGCAGTCTCCGACAGTATGGCTACACCTTC
TRBV21-1	-	-	TRBJ1-5	CASSKEVGAGLNQPQHF	TGTGCCAGCAGCAAAGAAGTGGGTGCAGGGTTGAATCAGCCCCAGCATTTT
TRBV18	TRBD1	-	TRBJ2-7	CASSPRPGQGLDYEQYF	TGTGCCAGCTCACCCCGGCCGGGACAGGGATTGGACTACGAGCAGTACTTC
TRBV7-2	TRBD1	-	TRBJ1-2	CASTGGQGDYGYTF	TGTGCCAGCACCGGGGGACAGGGGGACTATGGCTACACCTTC
TRBV5-4	-	-	TRBJ2-5	CASSVPQLQETQYF	TGTGCCAGCAGCGTACCTCAGCTCCAAGAGACCCAGTACTTC
TRBV18	TRBD1	-	TRBJ2-1	CASSQDRGLFDEQFF	TGTGCCAGCTCTCAAGACAGGGGGCTATTCGATGAGCAGTTCTTC
TRBV20-1	-	-	TRBJ2-7	CSARGGYEQYF	TGCAGTGCCAGGGGCGGATACGAGCAGTACTTC
TRBV5-6	-	-	TRBJ2-7	CASSLDGPYEQYF	TGTGCCAGCAGCTTGGACGGACCCTACGAGCAGTACTTC
TRBV5-8	TRBD1	-	TRBJ2-2	CASSSRQGFSGELFF	TGTGCCAGCAGCTCCCGACAGGGTTTCAGCGGGGAGCTGTTTTTT
TRBV5-6	TRBD1	-	TRBJ1-1	CASSGTGRDEAFF	TGTGCCAGCAGCGGGACAGGGAGGGATGAAGCTTTCTTT
TRBV7-2	-	-	TRBJ1-4	CASSSRDEKLFF	TGTGCCAGCAGCAGCCGGGACGAAAAACTGTTTTTT
TRBV6-5	-	-	TRBJ2-1	CASSYSTGNEQFF	TGTGCCAGCAGTTACTCGACCGGCAATGAGCAGTTCTTC
TRBV28	-	once	TRBJ2-1	CASSLLGGYNNEQFF	TGTGCCAGCAGTTTATTAGGGGGGTATAACAATGAGCAGTTCTTC
TRBV19	-	once	TRBJ1-5	CASSIGNRPNQPQHF	TGTGCCAGTAGTATAGGAAACAGACCTAATCAGCCCCAGCATTTT
TRBV9	-	-	TRBJ1-2	CASSVGLGDYGYTF	TGTGCCAGCAGCGTAGGCCTGGGGGACTATGGCTACACCTTC
TRBV6-1	-	-	TRBJ2-7	CASSERSALGSEQYF	TGTGCCAGCAGTGAAAGGAGCGCCCTGGGGTCCGAGCAGTACTTC
TRBV20-1	-	-	TRBJ2-5	CSARAKGTQYF	TGCAGTGCTAGAGCGAAAGGGACCCAGTACTTC
TRBV6-1	-	-	TRBJ1-4	CASRRTGEKLFF	TGTGCCAGCAGAAGAACAGGGGAAAAACTGTTTTTT
TRBV21-1	-	-	TRBJ2-5	CASSNLRGVQETQYF	TGTGCCAGCAGCAATCTGCGGGGTGTCCAAGAGACCCAGTACTTC
TRBV7-9	TRBD2	-	TRBJ2-2	CASSPTSGDVGELFF	TGTGCCAGCAGCCCCACTAGCGGGGACGTCGGGGAGCTGTTTTTT
TRBV10-3	-	few	TRBJ1-1	CAISSLGEVAEAFF	TGTGCCATCAGTAGCCTGGGGGAGGTCGCTGAAGCTTTCTTT
TRBV5-6	-	-	TRBJ2-1	CASSLLGTNNEQFF	TGTGCCAGCAGCTTGTTGGGGACCAACAATGAGCAGTTCTTC
TRBV7-3	TRBD2	-	TRBJ2-1	CASSLTLAGGGGNEQFF	TGTGCCAGCAGCTTAACCCTAGCGGGAGGTGGAGGCAATGAGCAGTTCTTC
TRBV7-8	-	-	TRBJ2-3	CAGSRVPDNYDTQYF	TGTGCAGGATCGCGGGTCCCCGACAACTACGATACGCAGTATTTT
TRBV7-9	-	-	TRBJ1-3	CASTNGEGSGNTIYF	TGTGCCAGCACAAACGGGGAGGGCTCTGGAAACACCATATATTTT
TRBV29-1	-	-	TRBJ1-1	CSSLQGNTEAFF	TGCAGCTCCCTACAGGGGAACACTGAAGCTTTCTTT
TRBV7-2	TRBD1	-	TRBJ2-5	CASSSTGGKETQYF	TGTGCCAGCAGCTCGACAGGGGGCAAGGAGACCCAGTACTTC
TRBV20-1	-	few	TRBJ2-1	CSALANEQFF	TGCAGTGCCCTAGCGAATGAGCAGTTCTTC
TRBV27	TRBD2	once	TRBJ2-1	CASSLGLAGGTNQQFF	TGTGCCAGCAGTTTGGGGCTAGCGGGGGGCACCAATCAGCAGTTCTTC
TRBV28	-	once	TRBJ2-6	CASTDSGANVLTF	TGTGCCAGCACGGACTCTGGGGCCAACGTCCTGACTTTC
TRBV23-1	-	-	TRBJ1-1	CASSQFCRGCSLNTEAFF	TGCGCCAGCAGTCAATTCTGTCGGGGTTGCTCTTTGAACACTGAAGCTTTCTTT
TRBV2	-	-	TRBJ2-2	CASSETGRAGELFF	TGTGCCAGCAGCGAGACAGGCCGCGCCGGGGAGCTGTTTTTT
TRBV2	-	-	TRBJ2-5	CASNHRDRETQYF	TGTGCCAGCAACCACAGGGATCGGGAGACCCAGTACTTC
TRBV5-4	-	-	TRBJ2-7	CASSSPGTPGLEQYF	TGTGCCAGCAGCTCGCCGGGAACCCCGGGCCTCGAGCAGTACTTC
TRBV6-1	-	-	TRBJ2-7	CASTPPGSREQYF	TGTGCCAGCACCCCCCCCGGCTCACGCGAGCAGTACTTC